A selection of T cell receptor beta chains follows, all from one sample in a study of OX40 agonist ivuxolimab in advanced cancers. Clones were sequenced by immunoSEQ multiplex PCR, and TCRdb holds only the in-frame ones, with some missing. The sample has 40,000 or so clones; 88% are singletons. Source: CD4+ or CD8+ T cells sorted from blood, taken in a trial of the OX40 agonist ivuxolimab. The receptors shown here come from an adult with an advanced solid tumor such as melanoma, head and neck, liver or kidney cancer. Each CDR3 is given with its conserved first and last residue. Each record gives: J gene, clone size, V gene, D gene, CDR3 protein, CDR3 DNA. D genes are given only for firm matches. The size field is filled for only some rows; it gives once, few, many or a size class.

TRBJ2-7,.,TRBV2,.,CASRPDSSYEQYF,TGTGCCAGCAGACCGGACAGTTCCTACGAGCAGTACTTC
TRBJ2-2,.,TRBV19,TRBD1,CATYRGLGELFF,TGTGCCACCTACAGGGGGCTCGGGGAGCTGTTTTTT
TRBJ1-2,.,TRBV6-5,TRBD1,CASSGTGGRLYGYTF,TGTGCCAGCAGTGGAACAGGGGGCCGGCTCTATGGCTACACCTTC
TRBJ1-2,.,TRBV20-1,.,CSAPAHYGYTF,TGCAGTGCTCCAGCCCACTATGGCTACACCTTC
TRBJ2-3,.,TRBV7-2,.,CASSLGGSSSTDTQYF,TGTGCCAGCAGCTTAGGCGGGTCCTCTAGCACAGATACGCAGTATTTT
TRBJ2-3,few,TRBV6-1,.,CASSEISTDTQYF,TGTGCCAGCAGTGAAATAAGCACAGATACGCAGTATTTT
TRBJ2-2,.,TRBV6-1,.,CASSEGLGPGTGELFF,TGTGCCAGCAGTGAAGGGCTAGGACCTGGCACCGGGGAGCTGTTTTTT
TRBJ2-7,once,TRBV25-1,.,CASSEKGSRYYEQYF,TGTGCCAGCAGTGAAAAGGGCAGCCGGTACTACGAGCAGTACTTC
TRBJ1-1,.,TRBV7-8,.,CASSSGPGTEAFF,TGTGCCAGCAGTTCGGGACCTGGCACTGAAGCTTTCTTT
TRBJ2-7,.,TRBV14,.,CASSQVVHYEQYF,TGTGCCAGCAGCCAAGTGGTTCATTACGAGCAGTACTTC
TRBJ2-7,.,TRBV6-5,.,CASWTGGRSHEQYF,TGTGCCAGTTGGACGGGGGGCAGAAGTCACGAGCAGTACTTC
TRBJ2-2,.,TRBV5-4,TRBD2,CASSARRGDLYTGELFF,TGTGCCAGCAGCGCCAGGCGGGGGGACCTTTACACCGGGGAGCTGTTTTTT
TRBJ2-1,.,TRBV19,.,CASSAAGSSYNEQFF,TGTGCCAGTAGTGCCGCGGGGAGCTCCTACAATGAGCAGTTCTTC
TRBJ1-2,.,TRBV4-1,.,CASSQVGGLGGYTF,TGCGCCAGCAGCCAAGTAGGGGGGCTCGGAGGCTACACCTTC
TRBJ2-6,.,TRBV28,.,CASSSRHSGTGANVLTF,TGTGCCAGCAGTTCCCGACACTCAGGGACTGGGGCCAACGTCCTGACTTTC
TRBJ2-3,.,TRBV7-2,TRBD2,CASSRPIAGGTDTQYF,TGTGCCAGCAGCCGCCCGATAGCGGGGGGCACAGATACGCAGTATTTT
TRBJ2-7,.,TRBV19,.,CASGPGSSYEQYF,TGTGCCAGTGGCCCAGGGAGCTCCTACGAGCAGTACTTC
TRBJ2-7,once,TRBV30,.,CAWSGGVAGDYEQYF,TGTGCCTGGAGTGGGGGGGTGGCAGGGGACTACGAGCAGTACTTC
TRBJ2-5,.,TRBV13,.,CASSSPGLAGRETQYF,TGTGCCAGCAGCTCGCCTGGCTTGGCCGGCCGAGAGACCCAGTACTTC
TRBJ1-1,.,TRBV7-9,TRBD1,CASSQGGPEAFF,TGTGCCAGCAGCCAGGGGGGCCCTGAAGCTTTCTTT
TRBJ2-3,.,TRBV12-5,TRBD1,CASATGNVRSTDTQYF,TGTGCTAGTGCGACAGGGAATGTGAGAAGCACAGATACGCAGTATTTT
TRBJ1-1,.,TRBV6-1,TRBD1,CASSDPPSHRGLRGTEAFF,TGTGCCAGCAGTGACCCCCCTTCTCACAGGGGGCTTAGAGGGACTGAAGCTTTCTTT
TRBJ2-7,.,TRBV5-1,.,CASSLEGVAGDEQYF,TGCGCCAGCAGCTTGGAGGGGGTAGCGGGTGACGAGCAGTACTTC
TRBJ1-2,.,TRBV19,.,CASSAGPTLGYTF,TGTGCCAGTAGTGCCGGGCCCACCCTGGGCTACACCTTC
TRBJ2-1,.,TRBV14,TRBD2,CASSQAGTSGENEQFF,TGTGCCAGCAGCCAAGCTGGGACTAGCGGAGAGAATGAGCAGTTCTTC
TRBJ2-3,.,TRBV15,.,CATSVLASGTDTQYF,TGTGCCACCAGCGTCCTAGCGAGCGGCACAGATACGCAGTATTTT
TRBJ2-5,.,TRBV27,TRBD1,CASSLAGGETQYF,TGTGCCAGCAGTTTGGCAGGGGGAGAGACCCAGTACTTC
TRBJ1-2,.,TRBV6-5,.,CASSPSLAVYGYTF,TGTGCCAGCAGTCCTTCCTTGGCGGTCTATGGCTACACCTTC
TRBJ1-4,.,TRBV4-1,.,CASSEKGLVEKLFF,TGCGCCAGCAGCGAAAAGGGGCTTGTAGAAAAACTGTTTTTT
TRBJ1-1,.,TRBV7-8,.,CASSPISGYAVYTEAFF,TGTGCCAGCAGCCCCATTTCGGGGTATGCGGTGTACACTGAAGCTTTCTTT
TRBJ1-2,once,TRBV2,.,CASSDPGGSYGYTF,TGTGCCAGCAGTGACCCGGGGGGAAGCTATGGCTACACCTTC
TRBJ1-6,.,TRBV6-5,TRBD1,CASSSQGAGSPLHF,TGTGCCAGCAGCTCACAGGGGGCAGGTTCACCCCTCCACTTT
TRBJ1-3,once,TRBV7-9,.,CASSLVGTAGNTIYF,TGTGCCAGCAGCTTAGTAGGGACGGCTGGAAACACCATATATTTT
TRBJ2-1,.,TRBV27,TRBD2,CASSLLAGGSNEQFF,TGTGCCAGCAGTTTATTAGCGGGAGGGTCGAATGAGCAGTTCTTC
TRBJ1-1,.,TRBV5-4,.,CASSLVDTETPEAFF,TGTGCCAGCAGCTTGGTCGACACGGAGACCCCTGAAGCTTTCTTT
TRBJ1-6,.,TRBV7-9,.,CASSLSRGIASPLHF,TGTGCCAGCAGCTTAAGTAGGGGTATCGCGTCACCCCTCCACTTT
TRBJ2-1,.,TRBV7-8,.,CASSPPQRGHNEQFF,TGTGCCAGCAGTCCACCCCAGCGAGGCCACAATGAGCAGTTCTTC
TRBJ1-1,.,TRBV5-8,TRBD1,CATDRDLNTEAFF,TGTGCCACCGACAGGGATCTGAACACTGAAGCTTTCTTT
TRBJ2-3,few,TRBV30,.,CALLRGTSTDTQYF,TGTGCCCTCCTCCGGGGGACTAGCACAGATACGCAGTATTTT
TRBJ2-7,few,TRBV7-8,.,CASSTPWEQYF,TGTGCCAGCAGCACTCCCTGGGAGCAGTACTTC
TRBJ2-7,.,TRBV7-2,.,CASSLVTVSYEQYF,TGTGCCAGCAGCTTAGTCACTGTCTCCTACGAGCAGTACTTC